The clone carrying this T cell receptor beta chain is called medium-sized based on its frequency. TRB was amplified by touch-down multiplex PCR, primer pools A and B combined. TCRdb re-called the multiplex PCR reads; one entry per CDR3 protein, DNA not given. The table lists around 5,400 distinct CDR3 sequences. The data were obtained in a study of T cell clusters in autoimmune cytopenias. Study context: Healthy donor controls had a mean age of roughly 52 years and median age of roughly 60 years.

Per germline, CDR1 SQVTM and CDR2 ANQGSEA. The length of the CDR3 is 14 residues. TRB amplification used around 260 ng of peripheral blood genomic DNA. These data also featured in a second study, about T cell repertoires in aging, cancer and after chemotherapy. That paper adds: Donors were grouped into six age bands spanning 30 or younger through 70 or older. Clear clonal overlap appeared across healthy donor samples taken over several months to years.

The source is a human donor in good health. The rearrangement links TRBV29-1 to TRBJ1-1; with no DNA, the TCRdb D assignment of TRBD1 cannot be verified. Sequenced material: peripheral blood. CDR3 residues: CSVLRGPMNTEAFF.